This is a list of T cell receptor beta chains from one sample in a study of molecular identifiers for immune sequencing clone quantification. TCRdb re-derived calls from the PCR reads in MiXCR, one entry per CDR3 protein. The sample lists more than 95,000 distinct CDR3 sequences, 20% to 30% seen once, with 0.85% to 1% in the top ten. Specimen: naive CD8+ T cells from blood, with Jurkat cell RNA spiked in. Every receptor here comes from a human donor in good health. Some libraries in this study had Jurkat cell RNA spiked in. Each CDR3 is given with its conserved first and last residue. Fields, in order: D gene, V gene, J gene, clone size, CDR3 DNA, CDR3 protein. The D gene is left open where the match is weak. Clone size is given for some rows only: seen once, a few or many times, or a class if the clone is expanded.

TRBD1	TRBV27	TRBJ2-5	NA	TGTGCCAGCAGCCCCCAGACAGGGGGCGTCGGAGAGCCCCAGTACTTC	CASSPQTGGVGEPQYF
NA	TRBV11-2	TRBJ1-1	NA	TGTGCCAGCAGCTTAGGCGCGTACACCAACACTGAAGCTTTCTTT	CASSLGAYTNTEAFF
NA	TRBV3-2	TRBJ1-5	many	TGTGCCAGCAGCCAAGCCGCAAATGACGGGAGCAATCAGCCCCAGCATTTT	CASSQAANDGSNQPQHF
NA	TRBV29-1	TRBJ2-7	NA	TGCAGCGTTGAGAGTAGCGGTTACTTCTACGAGCAGTACTTC	CSVESSGYFYEQYF
NA	TRBV12-5	TRBJ2-1	many	TGTGCTAGTGGTCCACCGGAAGGGGGGCGAGCCTACAATGAGCAGTTCTTC	CASGPPEGGRAYNEQFF
NA	TRBV30	TRBJ2-3	many	TGTGCCTGGAGTGGGGTAACTAGCACAGATACGCAGTATTTT	CAWSGVTSTDTQYF
TRBD2	TRBV5-6	TRBJ2-3	NA	TGTGCCAGCAGCTTGCTAGCGGGGGATACCGCACATACGCAGTATTTT	CASSLLAGDTAHTQYF
TRBD2	TRBV3-1	TRBJ2-2	NA	TGTGCCCGCAGCCTTCCACTAGCGGGGGGTCCGAACACCGGGGCGCTGTTTTTT	CARSLPLAGGPNTGALFF
NA	TRBV29-1	TRBJ1-2	NA	TGCAGCGTTGAAAGTGCTTCGGAGGGCTATGGCTACACCTTC	CSVESASEGYGYTF
NA	TRBV7-9	TRBJ2-7	many	TGTGCCAGCAGCTTAGCGAGGCAGGGTACCGAGCAGTACTTC	CASSLARQGTEQYF
NA	TRBV11-2	TRBJ2-1	many	TGTGCCAGCAGACCGGGACAAAGCTCCTACAATGAGCAGTTCTTC	CASRPGQSSYNEQFF
TRBD1	TRBV6-2/TRBV6-3	TRBJ2-1	few	TGTGCCAGCAGTTACTCTCCCGGACAGGGCTACAATGAGCAGTTCTTC	CASSYSPGQGYNEQFF
TRBD2	TRBV7-7	TRBJ2-1	NA	TGTGCCAGCAGCTTTGGGCTAGCGGGTCCCGGGGGGCAGTTCTTC	CASSFGLAGPGGQFF
NA	TRBV7-9	TRBJ1-1	few	TGTGCCAGCAGCCCTCAGGCAGAGGGCGACGCTTTCTTT	CASSPQAEGDAFF
NA	TRBV27	TRBJ2-6	few	TGTGCCAGCAGTTTAACTGGGGCCAACGTCCCGACTTTC	CASSLTGANVPTF
NA	TRBV6-5	TRBJ1-2	many	TGTGCCAGCAGTTCCTGGCGCGACAGAGACTATGGCTACACCTTC	CASSSWRDRDYGYTF
NA	TRBV4-3	TRBJ1-2	many	TGCGCCAGCAGCCCCTCCCGGACCGACCTGGGCTATGGCTACACCTTC	CASSPSRTDLGYGYTF
NA	TRBV4-3	TRBJ2-2	many	TGCGCCAGCAGCCAAGAGGTCTATAACGGGGAGCTGTTTTTT	CASSQEVYNGELFF
NA	TRBV12-3/TRBV12-4	TRBJ2-2	NA	TGTGCCAGCAGTTTATCTGGGACGGTGGGGGAGCTGTTTTTT	CASSLSGTVGELFF
NA	TRBV12-3/TRBV12-4	TRBJ2-5	many	TGTGCCAGCAACGAAGCCCTGGGAGAGACCCAGTACTTC	CASNEALGETQYF
NA	TRBV4-1	TRBJ2-3	many	TGCGCCAGCAGCCAAGATATAACTAGCACAGATACGCAGTATTTT	CASSQDITSTDTQYF
NA	TRBV30	TRBJ2-5	NA	TGTGCCTGGAGTGCGATCGCCGGGGGCCTTGGAGAGACCCAGTCCTTC	CAWSAIAGGLGETQSF
NA	TRBV6-5	TRBJ2-7	many	TGTGCCAGCAGTTACTCGAATCCAGCACCCTACGAGCAGTACTTC	CASSYSNPAPYEQYF
NA	TRBV6-1	TRBJ2-7	many	TGTGCCAGCACGGCCGGCTACGAGCAGTACTTC	CASTAGYEQYF
NA	TRBV4-1	TRBJ2-7	many	TGCGCCAGCAGCCAAGAATACCGGGACTTGGAGTTC	CASSQEYRDLEF
TRBD2	TRBV27	TRBJ2-7	NA	TGTGCCAGCAGTTTCGCGGGGGGGCCCTCCTACGGGCAGTACTTC	CASSFAGGPSYGQYF
TRBD1	TRBV5-5	TRBJ2-7	many	TGTGCCAGCAGCTTGGGGACAGGGGGCAACGAGCAGTACTTC	CASSLGTGGNEQYF
TRBD1	TRBV4-1	TRBJ1-1	NA	TGCGCCAGCAGCCAAGGGTTGAAAGGGGGCTTTACTGAAGCTTCCTTT	CASSQGLKGGFTEASF
TRBD2	TRBV6-5	TRBJ2-3	many	TGTGCCAGCAGTTCATCGGGACTAGCGGGTGTCGGAGATACGCAGTATTTT	CASSSSGLAGVGDTQYF
TRBD1	TRBV5-4	TRBJ2-1	many	TGTGCCAGCAGCGACGGGACAGTCGAGCAGTTCTTC	CASSDGTVEQFF
TRBD1	TRBV12-3/TRBV12-4	TRBJ1-5	many	TGTGCCAGCAGTTTTTTACAGGGGGCTCAGCCCCAGCATTTT	CASSFLQGAQPQHF
TRBD1	TRBV4-3	TRBJ2-2	NA	TGCGCCAGCAGCTACTGGACAGGGAATTCCGGGGAGCTGTTTTTT	CASSYWTGNSGELFF
NA	TRBV2	TRBJ1-3	many	TGTGCCAGCAGTGAAGTTAAGTACACCTCTGGAAACACCATATATTTT	CASSEVKYTSGNTIYF
NA	TRBV27	TRBJ1-3	NA	TGTGCCAGCAGTTTAAAAGGGTTTTCTGGAAACACCATATATTTT	CASSLKGFSGNTIYF
NA	TRBV11-2	TRBJ2-2	few	TGTGCCAGCAGCTTAGTTTTAAGGGCCGGGGAGCTGTTTTTT	CASSLVLRAGELFF
TRBD2	TRBV5-1	TRBJ2-5	many	TGCGCCAGCAGCTTGGATTGGCTAGCGGGGGGAAACCAAGAGACCCAGTACTTC	CASSLDWLAGGNQETQYF
NA	TRBV12-3/TRBV12-4	TRBJ2-3	many	TGTGCCAGCAGTTATGGGATAAGCACAGATACGCAGTATTTT	CASSYGISTDTQYF
NA	TRBV7-9	TRBJ1-4	few	TGTGCCAGCAGCCCCCACCCCCAGCCACCAACTAATGAAAAACTGTTTTTT	CASSPHPQPPTNEKLFF
NA	TRBV4-1	TRBJ2-5	few	TGCGCCAGCAGCCCCATCGGCGGGGTACAAGAGACCCAGTACTTC	CASSPIGGVQETQYF
NA	TRBV4-3	TRBJ1-1	many	TGCGCCAGCAGCCAAGATCAGGGAAGCAACACTGAAGCTTTCTTT	CASSQDQGSNTEAFF
TRBD2	TRBV19	TRBJ2-3	many	TGTGCCAGTAGAGTAGCGGGGCGCACAGATACGCAGTATTTT	CASRVAGRTDTQYF